This TCR beta chain was captured in a study of shared clonotypes between healthy human individuals. This clone was recorded a few times. At a deep level, the assay was run. Spread over ten immunoSEQ deep assay plates, unsorted PBMC DNA underwent sequencing. Produced via immunoSEQ multiplex PCR; TCRdb's table is partial and in-frame only. The sample consists of fewer than 650,000 clones, less than 80% of them appearing once. The receptor was derived from a woman aged 40 to 50 in good health. Some clones in this sample may be carry-over from other donors' samples. Material: PBMCs.

DNA of the CDR3: TGTGCCAGCAGCCCTTCAGGGGGACCGAACACTGAAGCTTTCTTT. Translation gives CASSPSGGPNTEAFF. J is TRBJ1-1 and V is TRBV7-2; the match to TRBD1 covers 7 bases. The CDR3 length is 15 residues. CDR1 and CDR2 (germline): SGHTA, FQGNSA. V dropped 5 bases and J dropped 1; count of bases not matched to a gene: 7.